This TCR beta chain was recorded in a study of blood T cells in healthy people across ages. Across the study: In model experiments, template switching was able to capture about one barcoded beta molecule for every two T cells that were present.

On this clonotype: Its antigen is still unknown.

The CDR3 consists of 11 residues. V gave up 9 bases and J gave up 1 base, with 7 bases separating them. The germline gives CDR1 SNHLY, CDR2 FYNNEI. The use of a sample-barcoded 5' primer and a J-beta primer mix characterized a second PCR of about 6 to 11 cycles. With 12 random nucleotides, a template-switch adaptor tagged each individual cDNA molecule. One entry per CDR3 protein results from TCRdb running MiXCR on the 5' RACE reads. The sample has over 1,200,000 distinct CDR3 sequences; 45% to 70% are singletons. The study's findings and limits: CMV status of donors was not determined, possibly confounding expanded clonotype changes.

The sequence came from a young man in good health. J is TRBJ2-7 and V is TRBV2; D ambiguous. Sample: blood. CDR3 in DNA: TGTGCCAGAGGTGGGTCCTACGAGCAGTACTTC. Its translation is CARGGSYEQYF.